This passage covers 7 T cell receptor beta chains from one sample sequenced in a study of blood T cell repertoires in COVID-19. Assay used: immunoSEQ multiplex PCR; TCRdb lists only in-frame clones, some missing. The sample yields 50,000 to 75,000 clones, approximately 80% seen once. The sequenced material came from peripheral blood. These receptors all come from a man between 60 and 70 years old with acute or convalescent COVID-19.

The chain is built from TRBV5-5 and TRBJ1-1; tentatively, D is TRBD1 (5 bases). CDR3 length equals 14 residues. Germline CDR1 reads SGHKS; CDR2 reads YYEKEE (reference sequence). Trimming took off 3 bases at V and 1 base at J, with 10 bases between the two ends. CDR3 loop: CASSSLGGNTEAFF. CDR3 nucleotides: TGTGCCAGCAGCTCTTTGGGGGGGAACACTGAAGCTTTCTTT.

This clone occurred once. J is TRBJ2-7 and V is TRBV5-6; the match to TRBD2 covers 8 bases. The V segment lost 3 bases and the J segment 6 bases; nucleotides outside the gene matches: 5. There are 13 residues in the CDR3. In germline, CDR1 is SGHDT, CDR2 YYEEEE. CDR3 sequence: CASSWAGRAEQYF. CDR3 sequence (DNA): TGTGCCAGCAGCTGGGCCGGGAGGGCCGAGCAGTACTTC.

The V and J genes are TRBV7-9 and TRBJ1-5; no clear D gene. The CDR3 covers 15 residues. The germline V gene has CDR1 SEHNR and CDR2 FQNEAQ (reference sequence). V was clipped by 2 bases and J by 1 base, with 9 bases between them. This CDR3 is CASSLMGTSNQPQHF. CDR3 bases: TGTGCCAGCAGCTTAATGGGCACAAGCAATCAGCCCCAGCATTTT.

This clone was counted a single time. The chain has TRBV7-6 and TRBJ2-1; possibly TRBD2 for D (5 bases). CDR1 and CDR2 (germline): SGHVS, FNYEAQ. V was shortened by 1 base and J by 0 bases, with 10 bases between the two germline ends. The CDR3 contains 16 residues. The CDR3, as DNA: TGTGCCAGCAGCTTAGGAGGGCCGAGCTCCTACAATGAGCAGTTCTTC. Translating it yields CASSLGGPSSYNEQFF.

The genes are TRBV9 and TRBJ2-1; 16 nucleotides line up with TRBD2. Germline V gene lookup returns CDR1 SGDLS and CDR2 YYNGEE. V shed 4 bases, J shed 9 bases, and the junction held 13 bases outside the gene matches. This CDR3 region has 18 residues. In DNA, the CDR3 is TGTGCCAGCAGCCCGGGACTAGCGGGAGGGCCAGGTCAGTCTGAGCAGTTCTTC. Translation gives CASSPGLAGGPGQSEQFF. The full variable domain, its missing parts supplied by reference TRBV9 and TRBJ2-1, is DSGVTQTPKHLITATGQRVTLRCSPRSGDLSVYWYQQSLDQGLQFLIQYYNGEERAKGNILERFSAQQFPDLHSELNLSSLELGDSALYFCASSPGLAGGPGQSEQFFGPGTRLTVL.

The rearrangement links TRBV18 to TRBJ1-1; 8 positions agree with TRBD1. Germline V gene lookup returns CDR1 KGHSH and CDR2 LQKENI. This CDR3 is 13 amino acids long. The junction had 2 bases not matched to a gene; V was cut back by 3 bases and J by 5 bases. DNA of the CDR3: TGTGCCAGCTCACCGCGACAGGGGACTGAAGCTTTCTTT. Its translation is CASSPRQGTEAFF.

The chain recombines TRBV5-4 with TRBJ2-7; 13 nucleotides line up with TRBD2. V was pared by 0 bases and J by 4 bases, with 4 bases of the junction left unmatched. CDR3 size: 16 residues. In germline, CDR1 is SGHNT, CDR2 YYREEE (reference sequence). The CDR3 is CASSLVGTSGMYEQYF. Written as DNA, the CDR3 is TGTGCCAGCAGCTTGGTCGGGACTAGCGGGATGTACGAGCAGTACTTC.